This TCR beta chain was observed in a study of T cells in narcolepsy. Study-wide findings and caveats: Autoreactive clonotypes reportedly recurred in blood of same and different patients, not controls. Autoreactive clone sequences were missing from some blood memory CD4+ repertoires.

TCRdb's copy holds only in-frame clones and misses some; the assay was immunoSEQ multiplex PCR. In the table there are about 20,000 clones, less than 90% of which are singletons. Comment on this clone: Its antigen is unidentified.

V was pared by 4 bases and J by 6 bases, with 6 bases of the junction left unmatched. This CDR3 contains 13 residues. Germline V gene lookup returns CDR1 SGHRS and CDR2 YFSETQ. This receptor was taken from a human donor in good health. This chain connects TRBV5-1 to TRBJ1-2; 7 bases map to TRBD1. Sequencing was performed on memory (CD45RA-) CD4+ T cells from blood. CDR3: CASSGGDRDGYTF. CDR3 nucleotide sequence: TGCGCCAGCAGCGGAGGGGACAGAGATGGCTACACCTTC.